This paragraph covers one T cell receptor beta chain sequence. Which antigen it targets is not known. Per-base quality was not reported, and no clone a single base away is much larger than it. All of the isolated RNA was reverse transcribed with the High Capacity cDNA Reverse Transcription Kit, so expressed TCRB transcripts were sequenced. Deep immunoSEQ sequencing was performed on naive, central memory and regulatory T cell samples, with an average of roughly 3.6 million total reads per sample. After sorted cells were lysed in RLT buffer, RNA was extracted with DNase-treated RNeasy Micro or Mini kits, with the choice depending on cell number. Each cell subset was processed on its own to prevent cross-contamination, while patient and healthy donor samples were processed together. The immunoSEQ multiplex PCR was used to amplify TCRB sequences from cDNA, generating 87-bp fragments that spanned the CDR3 region. Sequencing of the amplicons was done on the Illumina HiSeq platform. For the original study's pipeline: Synthetic template baselines were used to correct PCR bias computationally, reads within Hamming distance 2 were collapsed, and singletons that could not be merged were discarded. Reads were aligned against IMGT so that V, D and J genes, CDR3 length and insertions or deletions at six rearrangement sites could be assigned. Within each subset, clonotype counts were normalized to the number of sorted cells before true diversity and Gini coefficients were calculated with the tcR R package. The overlap coefficient, calculated on TCRB nucleotide sequences, was used to measure repertoire sharing. What TCRdb holds here is the immuneACCESS table cut down to in-frame rearrangements. Part of the clones is not present; checked against another copy, under half of the missing clones reflect an unresolved V gene, and the others are unexplained. D and trimming come from the DNA, and the V and J calls and clone size come from that table. The table for this sample lists 60,000 to 75,000 clones; about 55% of them were counted only once. The ten biggest clones cover 2.2% of the sample.

From each donor, a single peripheral blood sample of around 120 mL on average was drawn into heparinised tubes. Using a panel that included CD45RO, CCR7, CD25, CD127, CD95 and CD27, naive, central memory, regulatory and stem cell-like memory CD4+ T cells were sorted on a BD FACSAria II. A purity above 98% was achieved for all sorted populations. PBMCs were isolated right away by Lymphoprep density gradient centrifugation and were stained directly, without culture. To minimize batch effects, samples were stained and sorted in pairs, one healthy donor with one patient per experiment. This specimen comes from a study of beta chain features in type 1 diabetes (dated by TCRdb to 2016 to 2018). Notes on the research overall: No differences in mean age, gender distribution, total cell number or subset yield were found between patients and healthy donors. A total of roughly 100,000,000 sorted cells were examined across all samples, and the number of cells per subset was strongly correlated with RNA yield. The study compared TCRB repertoires of sorted circulating CD4+ T cell subsets between recently diagnosed type 1 diabetes patients and matched healthy donors. Regulatory and stem cell-like memory subsets were isolated from only 8 patients and about eight healthy donors, whereas naive and central memory subsets came from all 28 donors.

Results the study describes overall, beyond this receptor: Naive, central memory and regulatory TCRB repertoires appeared to be more similar among patients than among healthy donors. Shorter templates might have been favored by PCR, but patient and control samples were amplified and corrected together, so both groups would have been affected equally by any skew. In all four CD4+ subsets, TCRB CDR3 length was moderately but significantly shorter in type 1 diabetes patients. At VDJ recombination sites, patients with type 1 diabetes made fewer insertions and deleted more nucleotides, a pattern implying thymic rearrangement abnormalities. Because cDNA was sequenced instead of genomic DNA, activated cells with high expression could be over-represented, although the groups did not differ in activation or CD3 levels. HLA sub-analyses involved small numbers of individuals, so any influence of HLA type on TCRB rearrangement remained unresolved.

The sequence was collected from a woman under 30 in good health. Material: Tregs from blood. The cell subset or site label, as the study defines it: regulatory CD4+ T cells.

The CDR3 corresponds to CASSFEGGPSDTQYF. The DNA sequence is given as TGTGCCAGCAGTTTTGAGGGAGGGCCCTCAGATACGCAGTATTTT. The chain couples TRBV6-5 to TRBJ2-3; 7 bases in between match TRBD2. Trimmed from V: 4 bases; trimmed from J: 4 bases; junction bases lacking a gene match: 8. CDR1 and CDR2 (MNHEY, SVGAGI) derive from the germline V gene. The CDR3 runs 15 residues from the cysteine to the phenylalanine. Just CDR3 DNA is preserved here, 45 bases in frame from base 1.